This entry lists 3 T cell receptor beta chains sequenced from one sample in a study of blood T cell repertoires in COVID-19. The method was immunoSEQ multiplex PCR; TCRdb's version includes in-frame clones alone and lacks a portion of them. The repertoire holds some 310,000 clones, with roughly nine tenths as singletons. Sequenced: peripheral blood. These receptors came from a woman in her twenties or thirties with COVID-19, enrolled during active disease.

The chain combines TRBV19 with TRBJ1-1, with 7 positions matching TRBD1. The germline V gene encodes CDR1 LNHDA and CDR2 SQIVND (reference sequence). The CDR3 covers 14 residues. V was pared by 10 bases and J by 1 base, with 9 bases of the junction left unmatched. CDR3 nucleotides: TGTGCCACTGCCCCAGGGGGTAAGAACACTGAAGCTTTCTTT. Its protein is CATAPGGKNTEAFF.

V and J are TRBV30 and TRBJ2-7, with 12 bases lining up with TRBD2. Germline V gene sequence: CDR1 GTSNPN, CDR2 SVGIG (reference sequence). CDR3 length equals 14 residues. V lost 0 bases and J lost 4; bases outside the gene matches: 1. CDR3 protein: CAWSVGLAGYEQYF. The CDR3 DNA reads as TGTGCCTGGAGTGTAGGACTAGCGGGGTACGAGCAGTACTTC.

This clone has a single count. At one boundary the junction diverges from the germline segment, which might be a read error. The V and J genes are TRBV20-1 and TRBJ2-7; 8 nucleotides align to TRBD1. CDR3 size: 11 residues. Germline CDR1 and CDR2: DFQATT and SNEGSKA (reference sequence). The CDR3 bases are TGCAGTGCTAGAGAGGACAGGGAAAGTCACTTC. Translation gives CSAREDRESHF.